The rows below give T cell receptor beta chains drawn from one sample of a study of blood T cell repertoires in COVID-19. Sequencing was performed with immunoSEQ multiplex PCR; in TCRdb, only in-frame clones are kept and a portion is missing. The sample has more than 300,000 clones, 70% to 90% seen once. Sequencing input: PBMCs or T cells enriched from blood (not recorded which). The origin of the receptors is a woman in her late teens or twenties who had recovered from COVID-19. Each CDR3 is given with its conserved first and last residue. A D gene is named only where the DNA matches it firmly. A row's size may be missing; if present it is once, few, many or a size class.

TRBJ1-2	.	13	TRBV2	.	TGTGCCAGCAGTGGATCGGGAAACTATGGCTACACCTTC	CASSGSGNYGYTF
TRBJ1-1	.	13	TRBV4-3	.	TGCGCCAGCGGCACAGGGCTGGGCACTGAAGCTTTCTTT	CASGTGLGTEAFF
TRBJ1-1	.	15	TRBV19	.	TGTGCCAGTAGGTGGCAGGGAATTTCCAACACTGAAGCTTTCTTT	CASRWQGISNTEAFF
TRBJ2-3	.	17	TRBV9	.	TGTGCCAGCAGCGTAGAAGTCGGGACTCTCCGCCCAGATACGCAGTATTTT	CASSVEVGTLRPDTQYF
TRBJ2-3	.	16	TRBV24-1	.	TGTGCCACCAGTGATTCCGGGACACCAGACACAGATACGCAGTATTTT	CATSDSGTPDTDTQYF
TRBJ2-5	TRBD2	15	TRBV5-1	.	TGCGCCAGCAGCTTGGCGGCGGGGGGTCGCGAGACCCAGTACTTC	CASSLAAGGRETQYF
TRBJ1-2	.	13	TRBV11-2	.	TGTGCCAGCAGCTTAGACAGGGTCGGTGGCTACACCTTC	CASSLDRVGGYTF
TRBJ2-1	TRBD2	16	TRBV19	.	TGTGCCAGTTCTAGAAATGGCGGGGGTTCCTACAATGAGCAGTTCTTC	CASSRNGGGSYNEQFF
TRBJ2-1	TRBD2	14	TRBV30	.	TGTGCCTGGAGTTTAGCGGGGAACTACAATGAGCAGTTCTTC	CAWSLAGNYNEQFF
TRBJ2-2	.	15	TRBV11-3	.	TGTGCCAGCAGCCTTAGATCCCGGGGCACCGGGGAGCTGTTTTTT	CASSLRSRGTGELFF
TRBJ2-1	TRBD2	16	TRBV9	few	TGTGCCAGCAGCGAGGGGACTAGCGGGGCATCTAATGAGCAGTTCTTC	CASSEGTSGASNEQFF
TRBJ1-3	.	15	TRBV9	.	TGTGCCAGCACCGGTAGGGAGGCCTCTGGAAACACCATATATTTT	CASTGREASGNTIYF
TRBJ2-3	.	17	TRBV7-9	.	TGTGCCAGCAGCTTAGATCGGTACAGGGAAGCCGCAGATACGCAGTATTTT	CASSLDRYREAADTQYF
TRBJ2-5	.	15	TRBV28	.	TGTGCCAGCAGTTTATGGGACGGGGGTGGAGAGACCCAGTACTTC	CASSLWDGGGETQYF
TRBJ1-3	.	17	TRBV4-1	many	TGCGCCAGCAGCCATCAACGACATCCGGGAGCGGGAAACACCATATATTTT	CASSHQRHPGAGNTIYF